This T cell receptor beta chain comes out of a study of CD4 T cells in relation to SARS-CoV-2 and coronaviruses. Study details: TCR beta CDR3s were sequenced after approximately nine-day antigen culture of PBMCs. No peptide or an HIV-1 Nef peptide pool served as negative control.

The assay was immunoSEQ multiplex PCR, and TCRdb's table has in-frame clones only and misses some. Counted here are about 26,000 clones, about four fifths occurring once; the ten biggest clones make up under 11%. Comment on this clone: Its target is unknown.

Before the COVID-19 pandemic, during about 2010-2018, CD4+ T cells were taken from unexposed donors. After around nine days of culture, CD4+ T cells were isolated. Trimming pared 3 bases from V and 3 bases from J, leaving 12 bases between. This CDR3 is built from 14 residues. The V gene's germline CDR1 is SGHAT and CDR2 FQNNGV. Sequenced input: CD4+ T cells from PBMCs, cultured in vitro. The source of this sequence is a human donor in good health. The rearrangement joins TRBV11-2 to TRBJ2-7, with a weak D call TRBD2 (6 bases). The CDR3 nucleotides read TGTGCCAGCAGCTTGGGGACTCGCCTCTACGAGCAGTACTTC. This codes for CASSLGTRLYEQYF.